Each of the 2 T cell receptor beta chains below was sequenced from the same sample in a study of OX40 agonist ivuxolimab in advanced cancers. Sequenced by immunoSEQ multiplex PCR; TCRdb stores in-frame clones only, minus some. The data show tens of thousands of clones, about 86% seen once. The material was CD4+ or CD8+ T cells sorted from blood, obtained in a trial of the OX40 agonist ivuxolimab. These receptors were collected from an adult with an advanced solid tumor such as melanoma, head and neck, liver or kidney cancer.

CDR3 bases: TGCAGCGTTTTTACAGGGAACACCGGGGAGCTGTTTTTT. Translating gives CSVFTGNTGELFF. The rearrangement uses TRBV29-1 and TRBJ2-2, with D possibly matching TRBD1 (5 bases). The CDR3 length is 13 residues. V was cut by 5 bases and J by 1 base, with 8 bases left in between. The germline CDR1 and CDR2 sequences are SQVTM and ANQGSEA.

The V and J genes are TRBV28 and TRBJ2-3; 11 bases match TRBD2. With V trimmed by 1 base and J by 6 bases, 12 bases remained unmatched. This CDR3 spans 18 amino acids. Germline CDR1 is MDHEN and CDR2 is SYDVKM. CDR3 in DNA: TGTGCCAGCAGTTTATTATCCCCTCTAGCGGGGGGAGGTGATACGCAGTATTTT. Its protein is CASSLLSPLAGGGDTQYF.